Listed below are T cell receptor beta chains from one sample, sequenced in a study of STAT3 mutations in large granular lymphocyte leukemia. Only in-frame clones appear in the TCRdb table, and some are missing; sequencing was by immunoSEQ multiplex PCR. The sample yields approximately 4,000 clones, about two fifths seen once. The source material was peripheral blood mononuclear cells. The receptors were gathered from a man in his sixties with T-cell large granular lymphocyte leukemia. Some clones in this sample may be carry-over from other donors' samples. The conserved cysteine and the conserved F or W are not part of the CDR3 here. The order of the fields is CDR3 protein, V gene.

CDR3: ASSLAKGQGNEKLF; V: TRBV5-1
CDR3: ASSRGQFATNEKLF; V: TRBV6-6
CDR3: ASARSGDTDTQY; V: TRBV5-1
CDR3: ASSPGQNSGANVLT; V: TRBV5-1
CDR3: AWSVIRAGNTIY; V: TRBV30
CDR3: ASPSTEAF; V: TRBV18
CDR3: AWLKGQSTDTQY; V: TRBV30
CDR3: SVRWQANYGYT; V: TRBV29-1
CDR3: ASSLTQSALNTEAF; V: TRBV7-9
CDR3: ASSPRTEVRSQPQH; V: TRBV18
CDR3: ASSLIPDKQETQY; V: TRBV7-9
CDR3: ASRPGQGNSPLH; V: TRBV18
CDR3: ASSVTMGPQETQY; V: TRBV9
CDR3: ASSFGSDNEQF; V: TRBV7-7
CDR3: ASRTGTMMDYGYT; V: TRBV6-1
CDR3: ASSPRTGHGTEAF; V: TRBV6-1
CDR3: AISELGSKGVNEQF; V: TRBV10-3
CDR3: ASSRDGLTAF; V: TRBV18
CDR3: ASSPPGQETQY; V: TRBV11-3
CDR3: ASSLTILYEQY; V: TRBV5-1
CDR3: ASSQDRGRNQPQH; V: TRBV27
CDR3: AWRAAYGYT; V: TRBV30
CDR3: ASSAGNEQF; V: TRBV2
CDR3: ASSLVGNSPLH; V: TRBV5-6
CDR3: ASSPPSQEKLF; V: TRBV18
CDR3: ASTAGTGVSPLH; V: TRBV6-5
CDR3: ASSPLAVNYGYT; V: TRBV18
CDR3: ASSVEILYEQY; V: TRBV6-1
CDR3: ASSLGSETDTQY; V: TRBV5-1
CDR3: ASSGGTASSGANVLT; V: TRBV10-2
CDR3: ASRTAARSEAF; V: TRBV10-2